This T cell receptor beta chain was retrieved from a study of response to subunit inactivated influenza vaccine. Overall study results and limits: With each seasonal influenza vaccination, the authors suggested, few new T cells are recruited.

MiXCR was run by TCRdb on the RT-PCR reads, yielding one entry per CDR3 protein. The sample lists more than 200,000 distinct CDR3 sequences, 12% occurring once. J was trimmed by 6 bases and V by 5 bases; bases with no gene match: 7. This CDR3 has 15 amino acids. Germline-derived CDR1 and CDR2 are LGHDT and YNNKEL (reference sequence). This clonotype was counted many times. Its antigen is still unknown. This receptor was identified in a man in his fifties or sixties who received an inactivated influenza vaccine. This chain links TRBV3-1 with TRBJ2-3; 11 nucleotides agree with TRBD2. The sequenced sample was non-naive T cells sorted from PBMCs, obtained around 14 days before vaccination. The CDR3 protein is CASSKLAGAGDTQYF. The CDR3 nucleotides read TGTGCCAGCAGCAAACTAGCGGGGGCGGGGGATACGCAGTATTTT.